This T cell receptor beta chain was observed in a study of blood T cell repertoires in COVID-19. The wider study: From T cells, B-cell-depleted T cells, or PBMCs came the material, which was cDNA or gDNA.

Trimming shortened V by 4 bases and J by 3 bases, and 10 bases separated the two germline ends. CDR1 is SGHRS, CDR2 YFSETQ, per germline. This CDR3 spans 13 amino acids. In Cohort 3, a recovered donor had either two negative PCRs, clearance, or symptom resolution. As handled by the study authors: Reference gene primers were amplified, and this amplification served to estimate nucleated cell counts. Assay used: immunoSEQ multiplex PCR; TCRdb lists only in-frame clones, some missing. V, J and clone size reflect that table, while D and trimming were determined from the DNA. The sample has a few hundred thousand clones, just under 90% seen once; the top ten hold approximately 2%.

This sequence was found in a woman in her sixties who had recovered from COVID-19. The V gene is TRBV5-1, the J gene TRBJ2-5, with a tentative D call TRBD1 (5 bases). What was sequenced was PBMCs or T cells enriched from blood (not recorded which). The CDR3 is CASSMTVEETQYF. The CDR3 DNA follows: TGCGCCAGCAGCATGACAGTAGAAGAGACCCAGTACTTC.